This T cell receptor beta chain was captured in a study of blood T cell repertoires in COVID-19. The CDR3 has 20 residues. The germline V gene has CDR1 GTSNPN and CDR2 SVGIG (reference sequence). The V and J ends lost 2 bases and 8 bases, in that order; junction bases with no gene match: 21. The table came from immunoSEQ multiplex PCR; TCRdb's copy has only in-frame clones and leaves some out. The sample records 100,000 to 150,000 clones, just over 85% being singletons. This clone has only one observation. The TCR was taken from a man aged 35-49 years with acute or convalescent COVID-19. The sequenced sample consisted of peripheral blood. This sequence joins TRBV30 and TRBJ2-1, with TRBD2 matching 13 bases. CDR3 protein: CAWSPNPGLAGSGDGDEQFF. CDR3 in DNA: TGTGCCTGGAGTCCGAACCCGGGACTAGCGGGATCGGGGGACGGAGATGAGCAGTTCTTC. The full variable domain, in which reference TRBV30 and TRBJ2-1 provide the parts outside the CDR3, is SQTIHQWPATLVQPVGSPLSLECTVEGTSNPNLYWYRQAAGRGLQLLFYSVGIGQISSEVPQNLSASRPQDRQFILSSKKLLLSDSGFYLCAWSPNPGLAGSGDGDEQFFGPGTRLTVL.